This T cell receptor beta chain was identified in a study of radiotherapy plus CTLA-4 blockade in lung cancer. Patients with chemo-refractory metastatic non-small-cell lung cancer received focal radiation plus CTLA-4 blockade with ipilimumab. This table comes from immunoSEQ multiplex PCR, and its TCRdb copy is limited to in-frame clones, with some not included. This repertoire shows 100,000 to 150,000 clones, approximately 90% found once; its top ten account for 6.9%. This clone was seen a handful of times. The sample here was peripheral blood, taken from a patient treated with radiotherapy plus ipilimumab. The sequence came from a human donor with non-small cell lung cancer that progressed on radiotherapy plus ipilimumab.

CDR3 nucleotide sequence: TGTGTCGGCGGGGACAGGCTCACAGATACGCAGTATTTT. Amino acid sequence: CVGGDRLTDTQYF. V is TRBV7-9 and J is TRBJ2-3; 8 nucleotides align to TRBD1. Germline V gene data show CDR1 as SEHNR and CDR2 as FQNEAQ (reference sequence). The CDR3 loop spans 13 amino acids. Together with reference TRBV7-9 and TRBJ2-3, the CDR3 gives the full variable domain: DTGVSQNPRHKITKRGQNVTFRCDPISEHNRLYWYRQTLGQGPEFLTYFQNEAQLEKSRLLSDRFSAERPKGSFSTLEIQRTEQGDSAMYLCVGGDRLTDTQYFGPGTRLTVL.